The 31 T cell receptor beta chains given below trace back to one sample, sequenced in a study of OX40 agonist ivuxolimab in advanced cancers. TCRdb's copy holds only in-frame clones and misses some; the assay was immunoSEQ multiplex PCR. The repertoire consists of tens of thousands of clones, with approximately 92% occurring once and the leading ten covering roughly a quarter. The sequences come from CD4+ or CD8+ T cells sorted from blood, collected in a trial of the OX40 agonist ivuxolimab. The receptors come from an adult with an advanced solid tumor such as melanoma, head and neck, liver or kidney cancer.

The chain carries TRBV5-6 and TRBJ2-2; 8 bases are shared with TRBD2. V lost 2 bases, J lost 5 bases, and 8 bases stayed unmatched. The CDR3 is made up of 16 amino acids. In germline, CDR1 is SGHDT, CDR2 YYEEEE. This CDR3 is CASSFYGRAGTGELFF. The CDR3 DNA sequence: TGTGCCAGCAGCTTCTACGGGAGGGCCGGGACCGGGGAGCTGTTTTTT.

This sequence joins TRBV6-5 and TRBJ2-7; 10 nucleotides line up with TRBD2. CDR1 is MNHEY, CDR2 SVGAGI, per germline. V was pared by 7 bases and J by 3 bases, with 9 bases of the junction left unmatched. The CDR3 consists of 15 residues. The CDR3 coding sequence is TGTGCCAGCATCGACCAGACTAGCGGGCTCTACGAGCAGTACTTC. Its translation: CASIDQTSGLYEQYF.

The chain couples TRBV19 to TRBJ2-7, with a possible D match to TRBD1 (5 bases). Germline V lookup: CDR1 LNHDA, CDR2 SQIVND (reference sequence). The CDR3 is 13 amino acids. Trimming removed 5 bases at V and 2 bases at J, with 10 bases between. The CDR3, as DNA: TGTGCCAGTAGTTCGGACACCGCCTACGAGCAGTACTTC. This encodes CASSSDTAYEQYF. Full variable domain (missing parts from reference TRBV19 and TRBJ2-7): DGGITQSPKYLFRKEGQNVTLSCEQNLNHDAMYWYRQDPGQGLRLIYYSQIVNDFQKGDIAEGYSVSREKKESFPLTVTSAQKNPTAFYLCASSSDTAYEQYFGPGTRLTVT.

V gene TRBV7-2 combines with J gene TRBJ2-7; TRBD2 matches 11 bases. The CDR3 consists of 14 residues. Germline V gene data show CDR1 as SGHTA and CDR2 as FQGNSA. The V gene end was trimmed by 3 bases and the J gene end by 3 bases; junction bases not matched to a gene: 1. The CDR3 loop reads CASSLGLAVYEQYF. CDR3 in DNA: TGTGCCAGCAGCTTGGGACTAGCGGTCTACGAGCAGTACTTC. The full variable domain, completed using reference TRBV7-2 and TRBJ2-7, is GAGVSQSPSNKVTEKGKDVELRCDPISGHTALYWYRQSLGQGLEFLIYFQGNSAPDKSGLPSDRFSAERTGGSVSTLTIQRTQQEDSAVYLCASSLGLAVYEQYFGPGTRLTVT.

DNA for the CDR3: TGTGCCAGCAGTTTTTTTGGGGGCTCCTACGAGCAGTACTTC. Translated: CASSFFGGSYEQYF. The chain links TRBV27 to TRBJ2-7; either TRBD1 or TRBD2 may supply D (5 bases each). V was pared by 3 bases and J by 0 bases, with 9 bases between. Germline loops: CDR1 MNHEY, CDR2 SMNVEV (reference sequence). This CDR3 region has 14 residues.

The chain combines TRBV28 with TRBJ2-7; D possibly uses TRBD1 or TRBD2 (5 bases each). V was clipped by 9 bases and J by 3 bases, with 21 bases between them. The CDR3 covers 15 residues. The germline CDR1 and CDR2 sequences are MDHEN and SYDVKM. DNA of the CDR3: TGTGCCAGTAAGACGGGGCGTACCGGGAACTACGAGCAGTACTTC. Translating gives CASKTGRTGNYEQYF.

The rearrangement links TRBV7-9 to TRBJ1-2; D uncertain. From germline, CDR1 is SEHNR and CDR2 FQNEAQ (reference sequence). The CDR3 is 14 residues long. The germline V and J ends were trimmed by 0 bases and 4 bases, with 9 bases remaining between them. The CDR3: CASSLAAQLYGYTF. In DNA, the CDR3 is TGTGCCAGCAGCTTAGCCGCACAACTCTATGGCTACACCTTC.

This chain joins TRBV29-1 and TRBJ1-1; TRBD1 might be the D (6 bases). The CDR3 totals 13 residues. Per the germline V gene, CDR1 is SQVTM and CDR2 is ANQGSEA. The V and J ends lost 8 bases and 3 bases respectively, with 16 bases between them. The DNA of the CDR3 is TGCAGCACGAGGGGGGGGCGAGACACTGAAGCTTTCTTT. Amino acid sequence: CSTRGGRDTEAFF.

V gene TRBV25-1 combines with J gene TRBJ2-7, with 9 bases that match TRBD2. The V and J ends lost 9 bases and 7 bases, in that order; junction bases with no gene match: 10. The CDR3 is 13 amino acids. Germline V gene sequence: CDR1 MGHDK, CDR2 SYGVNS. DNA for the CDR3: TGTGCCAGATCTAGCGGGACGGCCGGGGAGCAGTACTTC. It translates to CARSSGTAGEQYF.

This clone is medium-sized by share. The rearrangement uses TRBV19 and TRBJ2-1; a possible D gene is TRBD2 (7 bases). Trimming took 0 bases from V and 9 from J, leaving 18 bases between them. This CDR3 is built from 16 residues. The germline CDR1 and CDR2 sequences are LNHDA and SQIVND (reference sequence). The CDR3 nucleotides read TGTGCCAGTAGTATAGATTACGGGGGGCTGCAGGGTGAGCAGTTCTTC. It translates to CASSIDYGGLQGEQFF.

CDR3 protein: CATSRMGKWGDTQYF. DNA of the CDR3: TGTGCCACCAGCAGGATGGGCAAGTGGGGAGATACGCAGTATTTT. J is TRBJ2-3 and V is TRBV15; D is undetermined. The V gene's germline CDR1 is LNHNV and CDR2 YYDKDF (reference sequence). Trimming stripped 3 bases from V and 5 bases from J, with 15 bases between. CDR3 size: 15 residues.

The V and J genes are TRBV5-6 and TRBJ2-7; D is ambiguous. V was clipped by 7 bases and J by 2 bases, with 19 bases between them. This CDR3 has 15 amino acids. Germline loops: CDR1 SGHDT, CDR2 YYEEEE. The CDR3 region has the DNA TGTGCCAGCTTCGGCCAGGATAGAAGACCCTACGAGCAGTACTTC. Translated, it gives CASFGQDRRPYEQYF.

This clone has only a few counts. The V call is TRBV27, the J call TRBJ2-1; D not certain. V was shortened by 2 bases and J by 10 bases, with 9 bases between the two germline ends. The CDR3 loop spans 12 amino acids. Germline-derived CDR1 and CDR2 are MNHEY and SMNVEV (reference sequence). Written as DNA, the CDR3 is TGTGCCAGCAGTTTAGGTCCGCGGGAGCAGTTCTTC. Translated, it gives CASSLGPREQFF.

This clone was counted a single time. The V and J genes are TRBV9 and TRBJ1-2; perhaps TRBD1 as D (6 bases). The germline V gene encodes CDR1 SGDLS and CDR2 YYNGEE. The CDR3 is 14 amino acids. V dropped 0 bases and J dropped 7 bases, with 13 bases sitting between them. CDR3 sequence reads: CASSVGWGLGGYTF. DNA for the CDR3: TGTGCCAGCAGCGTAGGATGGGGGCTGGGTGGCTACACCTTC.

The chain has TRBV6-1 and TRBJ2-7; D is undetermined. CDR3 size: 12 residues. Between the trimmed V and J ends, which lost 3 bases and 0 bases, there was a span of 3 bases. CDR1 is MNHNS and CDR2 is SASEGT in the germline V gene. As DNA, the CDR3 is TGTGCCAGCAGTGAGATCTCCTACGAGCAGTACTTC. It is translated as CASSEISYEQYF.

This rearrangement joins TRBV7-9 to TRBJ2-3, with a weak D call TRBD2 (5 bases). The CDR3 is 14 amino acids. Germline CDR1 is SEHNR and CDR2 is FQNEAQ (reference sequence). The V end lost 7 bases, the J end lost 0 bases, and 11 bases lay between the germline ends. CDR3 protein: CASTREISTDTQYF. The CDR3 nucleotides are TGTGCCAGCACCCGGGAAATTAGCACAGATACGCAGTATTTT.

The gene calls are TRBV28 and TRBJ1-6; the D gene is possibly TRBD1 (5 bases). The CDR3 has 14 residues. CDR1 is MDHEN and CDR2 is SYDVKM in the germline V gene. Trimming removed 5 bases at V and 7 bases at J, with 12 bases between. The CDR3 protein is CASSLSGTNSPLHF. In DNA form, the CDR3 reads TGTGCCAGCAGTCTCTCCGGGACCAATTCACCCCTCCACTTT.

This clone was detected once. The V gene is TRBV7-2, the J gene TRBJ1-2; D gene ambiguous. The length of the CDR3 is 14 residues. Germline assignment: CDR1 SGHTA and CDR2 FQGNSA. V was clipped by 5 bases and J by 7 bases, with 17 bases between them. CDR3 coding DNA: TGTGCCAGCAGCCCCAGAAGCGCTGCGGCTGGCTACACCTTC. Translated: CASSPRSAAAGYTF.

This chain links TRBV11-2 with TRBJ2-2; 10 bases are shared with TRBD2. The CDR3 consists of 18 residues. V trimming: 7 bases; J trimming: 6 bases; junction bases outside the gene matches: 17. CDR1 and CDR2 from the germline V gene are SGHAT and FQNNGV. The CDR3 protein is CASTLSWLAGVGPGELFF. The DNA of the CDR3 is TGTGCCAGCACCCTTAGTTGGCTAGCGGGAGTAGGGCCCGGGGAGCTGTTTTTT.

The rearrangement joins TRBV6-5 to TRBJ2-1; D is undetermined. Germline CDR1 is MNHEY and CDR2 is SVGAGI. Trimming removed 4 bases at V and 5 bases at J, with 9 bases between. This CDR3 contains 13 residues. CDR3 sequence (DNA): TGTGCCAGCAGTTCGAGAAGAAACAATGAGCAGTTCTTC. It encodes CASSSRRNNEQFF.

V and J are TRBV6-1 and TRBJ2-1; possible D gene TRBD2, 5 bases. Trimming shortened V by 2 bases and J by 4 bases, and 15 bases separated the two germline ends. Per the germline V gene, CDR1 is MNHNS and CDR2 is SASEGT. The CDR3 covers 16 residues. CDR3 nucleotides: TGTGCCAGCAGTGAATCAGCCAGCGGAGCTTACAATGAGCAGTTCTTC. As protein: CASSESASGAYNEQFF.

The CDR3 region is CASSLGQGLGPQHF. Here the CDR3 DNA reads TGTGCCAGCAGTTTGGGACAGGGACTAGGGCCCCAGCATTTT. The rearrangement uses TRBV27 and TRBJ1-5; 9 bases are shared with TRBD1. The CDR3 runs 14 residues. Germline CDR1 reads MNHEY; CDR2 reads SMNVEV (reference sequence). V lost 3 bases to trimming and J lost 9 bases; unmatched junction nucleotides: 6.

This clone was recorded once. The chain has TRBV27 and TRBJ1-5, with 10 bases lining up with TRBD1. V trimming: 5 bases; J trimming: 3 bases; junction bases outside the gene matches: 7. This CDR3 comprises 16 residues. Looked up from germline, CDR1 is MNHEY and CDR2 is SMNVEV (reference sequence). This CDR3 reads CASSARQGASNQPQHF. The CDR3, as DNA: TGTGCCAGCAGTGCCAGACAGGGGGCATCCAATCAGCCCCAGCATTTT.

The CDR3 DNA reads as TGTGCCAGCAGCTCAATCGCAGGGGCGTCTAACTATGGCTACACCTTC. Amino acid sequence: CASSSIAGASNYGYTF. The rearrangement links TRBV7-2 to TRBJ1-2; maybe TRBD1 (6 bases). Germline lookup yields CDR1 SGHTA and CDR2 FQGNSA. Trimming pared 4 bases from V and 0 bases from J, leaving 15 bases between. The CDR3 spans 16 residues.

This sequence joins TRBV10-2 and TRBJ2-5; TRBD2 is a possible D gene (6 bases). Deletions cut 10 bases from V and 5 bases from J, with 14 bases between. The CDR3 length is 12 residues. Germline-derived CDR1 and CDR2 are WSHSY and SAAADI. This CDR3 is CATRDLGETQYF. CDR3 DNA: TGCGCCACCCGGGACTTGGGGGAGACCCAGTACTTC.

This clone was recorded once. The J gene is TRBJ2-7, the V gene TRBV28, with TRBD1 matching over 9 bases. Losses at the gene ends were 6 bases for V and 5 bases for J; bases not matched to a gene: 8. CDR3 length: 14 amino acids. CDR1 and CDR2 (germline): MDHEN, SYDVKM. In nucleotides, the CDR3 is TGTGCCAGCAGCCAGACAGGGGGTTCCGACGAGCAGTACTTC. Translating gives CASSQTGGSDEQYF.

The chain recombines TRBV10-2 with TRBJ2-2; D ambiguous. Between the trimmed V and J ends, which lost 2 bases and 4 bases, there was a span of 5 bases. The CDR3 is 13 residues long. Germline-derived CDR1 and CDR2 are WSHSY and SAAADI. The CDR3 coding sequence is TGCGCCAGCAGTGAGAAAAGCACCGGGGAGCTGTTTTTT. This translates into CASSEKSTGELFF.

The chain employs TRBV9 and TRBJ2-7, with D perhaps assigned TRBD1 or TRBD2 (6 bases each). The CDR3 length is 15 residues. CDR1 is SGDLS, CDR2 YYNGEE, per germline. Trimming left V 3 bases short and J 0 bases short, with 13 bases between. The CDR3, as DNA: TGTGCCAGCAGCGAGGGGGGACCGAGCTCCTACGAGCAGTACTTC. This sequence encodes CASSEGGPSSYEQYF.

The V gene is TRBV28, the J gene TRBJ2-1; D is unclear. V shed 2 bases and J shed 1 base, with 6 bases lying between them. The CDR3 is made up of 14 amino acids. CDR1 is MDHEN, CDR2 SYDVKM, per germline. CDR3 loop: CASSLLVSYNEQFF. CDR3 sequence (DNA): TGTGCCAGCAGTTTACTAGTTTCCTACAATGAGCAGTTCTTC.

This chain uses TRBV5-1 with TRBJ2-3; tentatively, D is TRBD2 (7 bases). Trimming left V 0 bases short and J 3 bases short, with 11 bases between. The CDR3 extends over 15 amino acids. Germline V gene lookup returns CDR1 SGHRS and CDR2 YFSETQ. DNA of the CDR3: TGCGCCAGCAGCTTGGTAGGGGGAGGGACAGATACGCAGTATTTT. This sequence encodes CASSLVGGGTDTQYF. Supplemented by reference TRBV5-1 and TRBJ2-3, the full variable domain reads KAGVTQTPRYLIKTRGQQVTLSCSPISGHRSVSWYQQTPGQGLQFLFEYFSETQRNKGNFPGRFSGRQFSNSRSEMNVSTLELGDSALYLCASSLVGGGTDTQYFGPGTRLTVL.

This chain joins TRBV19 and TRBJ2-1; 8 bases map to TRBD2. Germline assignment: CDR1 LNHDA and CDR2 SQIVND (reference sequence). V trimming: 8 bases; J trimming: 0 bases; junction bases outside the gene matches: 12. The CDR3 extends over 17 amino acids. CDR3 in DNA: TGTGCCAGTCTTCCGGCGGGGGGTTCCCTCTCCTACAATGAGCAGTTCTTC. Residues: CASLPAGGSLSYNEQFF.